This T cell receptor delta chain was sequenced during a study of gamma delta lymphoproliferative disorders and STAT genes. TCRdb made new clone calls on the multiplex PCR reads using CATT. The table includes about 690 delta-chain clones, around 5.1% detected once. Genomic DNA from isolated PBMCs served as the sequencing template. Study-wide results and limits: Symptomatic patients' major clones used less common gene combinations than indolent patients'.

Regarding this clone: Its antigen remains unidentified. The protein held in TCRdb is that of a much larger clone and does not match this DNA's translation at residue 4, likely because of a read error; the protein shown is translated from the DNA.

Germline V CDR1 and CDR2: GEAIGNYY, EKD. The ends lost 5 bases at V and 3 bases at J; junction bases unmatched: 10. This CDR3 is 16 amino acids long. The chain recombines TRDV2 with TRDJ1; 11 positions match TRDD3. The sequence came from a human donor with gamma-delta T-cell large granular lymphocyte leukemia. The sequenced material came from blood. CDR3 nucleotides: TGTGCCTGTGGGAATGGGGGATACGGGTGGGCCGATAAACTCATCTTT. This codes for CACGNGGYGWADKLIF.